This TCR beta chain appears in the sequencing data of a study of blood T cell repertoires in COVID-19. In the study overall: Acute and convalescent COVID-19 specimens originated in the United States, Italy and Spain. In each case, the material was cDNA or gDNA derived from T cells, B-cell-depleted T cells, or PBMCs.

Assignment of participants to cohorts was predicated upon participant-reported clinical history. The CDR3 contains 13 residues. Trimming took 3 bases from V and 0 from J, leaving 6 bases between them. Germline V lookup: CDR1 MGHDK, CDR2 SYGVNS. Authors' methods: Reference gene primer amplification in the assay estimated nucleated cell counts. Data came from immunoSEQ multiplex PCR; TCRdb stores just in-frame clones and leaves some out. The V and J calls and clone size were taken over from that table, and D and trimming were inferred from the DNA. The sample lists about 280,000 clones, 80% to 90% occurring once.

The chain is built from TRBV25-1 and TRBJ2-7; the D is unclear. The sequenced sample consisted of PBMCs or T cells enriched from blood (not recorded which). This receptor was obtained from a woman aged 30 to 39 with acute COVID-19. The CDR3 here is CASSDISSYEQYF. The CDR3 DNA sequence: TGTGCCAGCAGTGATATCAGCTCCTACGAGCAGTACTTC.